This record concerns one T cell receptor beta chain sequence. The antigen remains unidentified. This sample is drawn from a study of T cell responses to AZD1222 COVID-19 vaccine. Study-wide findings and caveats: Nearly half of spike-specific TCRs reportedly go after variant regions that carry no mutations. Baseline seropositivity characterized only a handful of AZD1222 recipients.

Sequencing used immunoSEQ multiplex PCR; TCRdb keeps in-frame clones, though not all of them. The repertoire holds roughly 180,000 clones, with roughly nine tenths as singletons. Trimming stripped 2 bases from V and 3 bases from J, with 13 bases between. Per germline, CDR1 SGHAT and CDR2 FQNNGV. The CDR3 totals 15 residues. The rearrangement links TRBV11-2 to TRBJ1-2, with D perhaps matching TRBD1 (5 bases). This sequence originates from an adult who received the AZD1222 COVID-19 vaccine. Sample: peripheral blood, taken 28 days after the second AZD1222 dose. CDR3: CASSLLLGVDYGYTF. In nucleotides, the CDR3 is TGTGCCAGCAGCTTACTTTTAGGGGTGGACTATGGCTACACCTTC.